The 11 T cell receptor beta chains below come from one sample, sequenced in a study of Graves' ophthalmopathy and Graves' hyperthyroidism. The authors amplified TCR beta CDR3 regions, and they did so from RNA transcripts for repertoire sequencing. An initial RT-PCR round employing HTBI primers preceded a second-round multiplex PCR. TCRdb recomputed calls from the multiplex PCR reads with MiXCR, one row per CDR3 protein. The repertoire holds around 1,000,000 distinct CDR3 sequences, with roughly two fifths as singletons. Source material: peripheral blood or thyroid tissue (not recorded which). These receptors originate from an adult man with Graves' hyperthyroidism.

The rearrangement links TRBV25-1 to TRBJ1-6; the match to TRBD1 covers 9 bases. There are 16 residues in the CDR3. Germline lookup yields CDR1 MGHDK and CDR2 SYGVNS. Trimming at V came to 4 bases and at J to 2 bases, leaving 3 bases not matched to a gene. CDR3 sequence reads: CASSAGQGTYNSPLHF. The CDR3 DNA follows: TGTGCCAGCAGTGCCGGACAGGGGACCTATAATTCACCCCTCCACTTT.

In its sample, this clonotype was seen a few times. V and J are TRBV5-1 and TRBJ2-7; D gene unclear. Deletions cut 0 bases from V and 7 bases from J, with 17 bases between. Germline lookup yields CDR1 SGHRS and CDR2 YFSETQ. The CDR3 runs 15 residues. DNA of the CDR3: TGCGCCAGCAGCTTGGCGCCAGACCCTCTTCAGGAGCAGTACTTC. Residues: CASSLAPDPLQEQYF.

The V gene is TRBV5-5, the J gene TRBJ1-2; TRBD1 matches 9 bases. CDR1 and CDR2 from the germline V gene are SGHKS and YYEKEE (reference sequence). J gave up 4 bases and V 2 bases, and 12 bases lay outside the gene matches. The CDR3 extends over 17 amino acids. For the CDR3, the DNA is TGTGCCAGCAGCTTTTTGCTCCGGGACAGGGAGTCCTATGGCTACACCTTC. Translation: CASSFLLRDRESYGYTF. Full variable domain (outside the CDR3, taken from reference TRBV5-5 and TRBJ1-2): DAGVTQSPTHLIKTRGQQVTLRCSPISGHKSVSWYQQVLGQGPQFIFQYYEKEERGRGNFPDRFSARQFPNYSSELNVNALLLGDSALYLCASSFLLRDRESYGYTFGSGTRLTVV.

There are many counts of this clonotype. The genes are TRBV2 and TRBJ2-7, with D uncertain. In germline, CDR1 is SNHLY, CDR2 FYNNEI. V lost 7 bases and J 0 bases, leaving 7 bases between the germline ends. The CDR3 is 12 residues long. The CDR3 region has the DNA TGTGCCAGCATCTCTAGCTCCTACGAGCAGTACTTC. This translates into CASISSSYEQYF.

This clonotype was counted only a few times. The V gene is TRBV6-2 or TRBV6-3, the J gene TRBJ1-6; TRBD1 matches 7 bases. Germline lookup yields CDR1 MNHEY and CDR2 SVGEGT. The CDR3 is 14 residues long. Trimming took 4 bases from V and 7 from J; bases not matched to a gene: 4. Here the CDR3 DNA reads TGTGCCAGCAGTTTCCGGGACAGCAATTCACCCCTCCACTTT. Translating gives CASSFRDSNSPLHF.

This clonotype was seen only a few times. V and J are TRBV4-3 and TRBJ2-7; no clear D. Germline V gene sequence: CDR1 LGHNA, CDR2 YSLEER. V lost 4 bases and J 5 bases, leaving 15 bases between the germline ends. This CDR3 comprises 14 residues. CDR3 coding DNA: TGCGCCAGCAGCCCCGGCCTGGGGTTTAACGAGCAGTACTTC. Protein sequence: CASSPGLGFNEQYF.

This clonotype has a count of ten or more. The rearrangement uses TRBV6-6 and TRBJ2-5, with 12 bases lining up with TRBD1. Germline CDR1 reads MNHNY; CDR2 reads SVGAGI (reference sequence). CDR3 length: 15 amino acids. Trimming at V came to 6 bases and at J to 3 bases, leaving 5 bases not matched to a gene. The CDR3 nucleotides read TGTGCCAGCAGGGGACAGGGGGCTCTTAAAGAGACCCAGTACTTC. Residues: CASRGQGALKETQYF.

This chain joins TRBV4-1 and TRBJ1-2; tentatively, D is TRBD1 (6 bases). The CDR3 is made up of 15 amino acids. Germline CDR1 MGHRA, CDR2 YSYEKL. Trimming took off 0 bases at V and 8 bases at J, with 16 bases between the two ends. The CDR3 coding sequence is TGCGCCAGCAGCCAAGATCGCGGGGGCCGGGACGGCTACACCTTC. It translates to CASSQDRGGRDGYTF.

In the case of this clonotype: The junction departs from germline at one end; a sequencing error may be responsible. This chain connects TRBV7-2 to TRBJ1-5; no clear D gene. This CDR3 has 13 residues. CDR1 is SGHTA and CDR2 is FQGNSA in the germline V gene. CDR3 coding DNA: TGTGCCGGCAGCTTATCTAGCGATCAGCCCCAGCATTTT. This sequence encodes CAGSLSSDQPQHF.

The chain uses TRBV7-9 and TRBJ2-7; a weak D match, TRBD2 (5 bases). The CDR3 sequence is 14 residues long. With 8 bases removed from V and 7 bases from J, the gap between germline ends came to 21 bases. In germline, CDR1 is SEHNR, CDR2 FQNEAQ (reference sequence). The DNA of the CDR3 is TGTGCCAGCCCCCTACGGGGTGCAACAAGGGAGCAGTACTTC. As protein: CASPLRGATREQYF.

The V gene is TRBV20-1, the J gene TRBJ1-1, with D tentatively TRBD1 (5 bases). The CDR3 totals 12 residues. With 3 bases removed from V and 4 bases from J, the gap between germline ends came to 9 bases. Germline values: CDR1 DFQATT, CDR2 SNEGSKA (reference sequence). CDR3 amino acids: CSASRGTTEAFF. CDR3 sequence (DNA): TGCAGTGCTAGCCGGGGGACCACTGAAGCTTTCTTT.